Each of the 17 T cell receptor beta chains below was sequenced from the same sample in a study of T cells after posttransplantation cyclophosphamide. Cells defined as naive were viable CD3+CD4+ or CD3+CD8+ and CCR7+CD45RA+CD45RO-CD95-CD27+CD28+. The data were produced by immunoSEQ multiplex PCR, yet TCRdb's version contains in-frame clones alone and is incomplete. Of 34,000 or so clones listed, around nine tenths were seen once; the top ten hold approximately 0.1%. Sequencing input: naive CD4+ T cells sorted from blood. Every receptor here comes from a man aged 25-40 years in good health and a related stem cell transplant donor.

This chain connects TRBV19 to TRBJ1-5; D gene unclear. The CDR3 spans 16 residues. Deletions cut 3 bases from V and 0 bases from J, with 12 bases between. The V gene's germline CDR1 is LNHDA and CDR2 SQIVND (reference sequence). CDR3 nucleotide sequence: TGTGCCAGTAGTATTCATTCGGGGAATAGCAATCAGCCCCAGCATTTT. Amino acid sequence: CASSIHSGNSNQPQHF.

The rearrangement links TRBV2 to TRBJ2-7, with 7 bases fitting TRBD2. The germline gives CDR1 SNHLY, CDR2 FYNNEI. The CDR3 has 14 residues. Trimming removed 7 bases from V and 6 bases from J; junction bases left unmatched: 12. The CDR3 sequence: CASNVKGREGEQYF. The CDR3 nucleotides are TGTGCCAGCAACGTAAAGGGCAGGGAGGGCGAGCAGTACTTC.

The genes are TRBV11-2 and TRBJ2-7; perhaps TRBD1 as D (6 bases). The CDR3 contains 13 residues. Germline assignment: CDR1 SGHAT and CDR2 FQNNGV. Between the trimmed V and J ends, which lost 3 bases and 4 bases, there was a span of 10 bases. CDR3 sequence reads: CASSFPGVYEQYF. CDR3 coding DNA: TGTGCCAGCAGCTTTCCAGGGGTGTACGAGCAGTACTTC.

This clone came up once. This sequence joins TRBV28 and TRBJ1-4, with unresolved D. V lost 5 bases to trimming and J lost 8 bases, with 15 bases between them. The CDR3 is made up of 14 amino acids. CDR1 and CDR2 from the germline V gene are MDHEN and SYDVKM. The CDR3 DNA reads as TGTGCCAGCAGTCCGGGTTCGGCGGGGGAAAAACTGTTTTTT. This gives the protein CASSPGSAGEKLFF.

V gene TRBV27 combines with J gene TRBJ2-2, with D hard to call. Deletions cut 3 bases from V and 6 bases from J, with 5 bases between. This CDR3 region has 12 residues. Per the germline V gene, CDR1 is MNHEY and CDR2 is SMNVEV (reference sequence). Here the CDR3 DNA reads TGTGCCAGCAGTTTCCGGGCCGGGGAGCTGTTTTTT. Amino acid sequence: CASSFRAGELFF.

This clone was detected once. The V call is TRBV27, the J call TRBJ1-1, with D possibly TRBD1 on 5 matching bases. The CDR3 covers 14 residues. The V end lost 3 bases, the J end lost 4 bases, and 12 bases lay between the germline ends. Looked up from germline, CDR1 is MNHEY and CDR2 is SMNVEV (reference sequence). The DNA of the CDR3 is TGTGCCAGCAGTTTTGGCTCCGGGGGCACTGAAGCTTTCTTT. Translating gives CASSFGSGGTEAFF.

The chain joins TRBV25-1 to TRBJ2-1; 13 bases are shared with TRBD2. Germline-derived CDR1 and CDR2 are MGHDK and SYGVNS. V was pared by 5 bases and J by 9 bases, with 7 bases of the junction left unmatched. The CDR3 runs to 15 residues. This CDR3 is CASSKTSGGATEQFF. The CDR3 DNA reads as TGTGCCAGCAGTAAAACTAGCGGGGGGGCAACTGAGCAGTTCTTC.

This rearrangement joins TRBV19 to TRBJ2-7; D remains ambiguous. The germline CDR1 and CDR2 sequences are LNHDA and SQIVND (reference sequence). Trimming took 3 bases from V and 2 from J, leaving 8 bases between them. The CDR3 has 13 residues. The CDR3 sequence: CASSMAEPYEQYF. CDR3 DNA sequence: TGTGCCAGTAGTATGGCGGAACCCTACGAGCAGTACTTC. Filled out from reference TRBV19 and TRBJ2-7, the complete variable domain reads DGGITQSPKYLFRKEGQNVTLSCEQNLNHDAMYWYRQDPGQGLRLIYYSQIVNDFQKGDIAEGYSVSREKKESFPLTVTSAQKNPTAFYLCASSMAEPYEQYFGPGTRLTVT.

The count of this clone is one. The chain uses TRBV7-9 and TRBJ1-2; TRBD1 matches at 10 bases. V lost 4 bases and J lost 4; bases outside the gene matches: 3. Germline V CDR1 and CDR2: SEHNR, FQNEAQ (reference sequence). This CDR3 has 14 residues. Written as DNA, the CDR3 is TGTGCCAGCAGCTCGGACAGGGGGTTCTATGGCTACACCTTC. Protein product: CASSSDRGFYGYTF.

The chain carries TRBV5-1 and TRBJ2-3, with a tentative D call TRBD2 (5 bases). Germline V gene data show CDR1 as SGHRS and CDR2 as YFSETQ. This CDR3 has 15 residues. V was pared by 0 bases and J by 1 base, with 9 bases between. CDR3: CASSLDASRTDTQYF. The CDR3 DNA reads TGCGCCAGCAGCTTGGATGCTAGCCGCACAGATACGCAGTATTTT. The whole variable domain, remainder taken from reference TRBV5-1 and TRBJ2-3, is KAGVTQTPRYLIKTRGQQVTLSCSPISGHRSVSWYQQTPGQGLQFLFEYFSETQRNKGNFPGRFSGRQFSNSRSEMNVSTLELGDSALYLCASSLDASRTDTQYFGPGTRLTVL.

This chain links TRBV11-1 with TRBJ2-5; the D gene is possibly TRBD2 (6 bases). With 1 base removed from V and 5 bases from J, the gap between germline ends came to 17 bases. Germline CDR1 SGHAT, CDR2 FQDESV (reference sequence). This CDR3 has 16 amino acids. CDR3 region: CASSLEVAAPLETQYF. As DNA, the CDR3 is TGTGCCAGCAGCTTAGAGGTAGCGGCCCCGCTGGAGACCCAGTACTTC.

Only one count was recorded for this clone. The CDR3 protein is CASSWDRVNTGELFF. CDR3 nucleotides: TGTGCCAGCAGTTGGGACAGGGTGAACACCGGGGAGCTGTTTTTT. The chain has TRBV27 and TRBJ2-2; 9 positions agree with TRBD1. The junction had 1 base not matched to a gene; V was cut back by 4 bases and J by 1 base. Per germline, CDR1 MNHEY and CDR2 SMNVEV (reference sequence). This CDR3 is 15 amino acids long.

The genes are TRBV5-1 and TRBJ1-6; D is possibly TRBD1 (6 bases). The CDR3 totals 18 residues. The V gene lost 4 bases and the J gene lost 8 bases, with 25 bases spanning the gap. In germline, CDR1 is SGHRS, CDR2 YFSETQ. The CDR3 region is CASSLNDLKTGSYSPLHF. The CDR3 DNA reads as TGCGCCAGCAGCCTGAATGATCTCAAGACAGGATCGTATTCACCCCTCCACTTT.

This clone was recorded once. The rearrangement joins TRBV6-6 to TRBJ1-5; D may be TRBD1 (6 bases). This CDR3 region has 15 residues. V was shortened by 6 bases and J by 3 bases, with 15 bases between the two germline ends. CDR1 MNHNY and CDR2 SVGAGI come from the germline V gene (reference sequence). The DNA for the CDR3 is TGTGCCAGCAGCCTGCTCCCAGGGGACAATCAGCCCCAGCATTTT. Its protein product is CASSLLPGDNQPQHF.

The chain joins TRBV5-6 to TRBJ2-1, with 12 positions matching TRBD2. Germline-derived CDR1 and CDR2 are SGHDT and YYEEEE. J gave up 4 bases and V 4 bases, and 9 bases lay outside the gene matches. The CDR3 is 17 residues long. Here the CDR3 DNA reads TGTGCCAGCAGCCTGCGGACTAGCGGGGAGCGGTACAATGAGCAGTTCTTC. Its translation: CASSLRTSGERYNEQFF.

V gene TRBV5-1 combines with J gene TRBJ2-1, with 13 bases matching TRBD2. Trimming cost V 3 bases and J 4 bases; bases outside gene matches: 1. Germline assignment: CDR1 SGHRS and CDR2 YFSETQ. This CDR3 is 15 amino acids long. CDR3 loop: CASSSGLAGYNEQFF. Written as DNA, the CDR3 is TGCGCCAGCAGCTCGGGACTAGCGGGGTACAATGAGCAGTTCTTC.

This chain uses TRBV7-3 with TRBJ2-2; the match to TRBD2 covers 11 bases. The V gene end was trimmed by 2 bases and the J gene end by 0 bases; junction bases not matched to a gene: 2. The germline V gene encodes CDR1 SGHTA and CDR2 FQGTGA. The length of the CDR3 is 17 residues. DNA for the CDR3: TGTGCCAGCAGCTTATTAGCGGGGGGGCCGAACACCGGGGAGCTGTTTTTT. Protein: CASSLLAGGPNTGELFF.